The clone carrying this TCR beta chain was picked up many times. As part of library construction, unique molecular identifiers were attached to individual cDNA molecules. TCRdb redid the calling of the 5' RACE reads with MiXCR, one entry per CDR3 protein. The sample contains approximately 70,000 distinct CDR3 sequences, approximately 13% of which appear only once. The entry originates in a study of early T cells in non-severe SARS-CoV-2 infection. Whole-study context: Bulk RNA isolated from unsorted whole blood underwent sequencing; chains were not paired.

CDR3 length: 12 amino acids. Germline lookup yields CDR1 DFQATT and CDR2 SNEGSKA (reference sequence). V was trimmed by 2 bases and J by 3 bases, leaving 7 bases between them. The chain couples TRBV20-1 to TRBJ1-1, with D possibly matching TRBD1 (6 bases). The sequence derives from an adult who was a healthcare worker with PCR-confirmed SARS-CoV-2 infection or an uninfected control (not recorded which). The sequenced material came from whole blood. Here the CDR3 reads CSARNRDTEAFF. The CDR3 region has the DNA TGCAGTGCTAGAAACAGGGACACTGAAGCTTTCTTT.